What follows describes a single T cell receptor beta chain. TCRdb's copy holds only in-frame clones and misses some; the assay was immunoSEQ multiplex PCR. Among 1.6 million or so clones listed, 98% were seen once. The CDR3 is 14 amino acids. Germline V gene lookup returns CDR1 SGHAT and CDR2 FQNNGV. Trimming left V 1 base short and J 5 bases short, with 11 bases between. This record comes from a study of shared clonotypes between healthy human individuals. About the research overall: The composition of the donors was two women and a few men aged 18 to 49. For every donor, three CD4 naive, three CD4 memory, two CD8 naive and one CD8 memory plates were used.

This TCR was sampled from a man aged 25 to 40 in good health. The chain is built from TRBV11-2 and TRBJ2-5, with D tentatively TRBD1 (5 bases). Sequencing was performed on naive CD4+ T cells sorted from blood. The subset: CD45RA+ positively selected. The CDR3 here is CASSLVLRQETQYF. The CDR3 bases are TGTGCCAGCAGCTTAGTGTTGCGACAGGAGACCCAGTACTTC.